This TCR beta chain was sequenced for a study of blood T cell repertoires in COVID-19. Clones were read by immunoSEQ multiplex PCR, and TCRdb kept only the in-frame ones, dropping some. The repertoire has some 100,000 clones, approximately 91% of them found once; the top ten carry roughly 1.9%. This CDR3 is built from 15 residues. The V gene's germline CDR1 is LGHDT and CDR2 YNNKEL (reference sequence). V lost 0 bases to trimming and J lost 3 bases, with 11 bases between them. The sequencing input was peripheral blood. This clonotype originated in a man aged 45-65 years with active COVID-19. The rearrangement uses TRBV3-1 (or the pseudogene TRBV3-2) and TRBJ2-5; D is uncertain. The CDR3 reads CASSQDAHLKETQYF. The DNA of the CDR3 is TGTGCCAGCAGCCAAGATGCGCACCTTAAAGAGACCCAGTACTTC.